The next 27 T cell receptor beta chains were all read from a single sample in a study of vaccination effects on CD4 cells after COVID-19. The assay was immunoSEQ multiplex PCR, and TCRdb's table has in-frame clones only and misses some. The profile shows 60,000 to 80,000 clones, just under 75% of them singletons. Following an approximately ten-day culture, CD4+ T cells were purified. The vaccine given was either BNT162b2 or mRNA-1273, in two doses. These receptors have no known antigen. Sample: CD4+ T cells from PBMCs cultured without peptide, taken after COVID-19 vaccination. The receptor source for this set is a human donor who received a COVID-19 vaccine.

The chain is built from TRBV6-5 and TRBJ1-6; 9 nucleotides line up with TRBD1. Germline CDR1 and CDR2: MNHEY and SVGAGI. This CDR3 comprises 14 residues. V shed 5 bases and J 8 bases; nucleotides not matched to a gene: 4. CDR3 DNA sequence: TGTGCCAGCAGTATTGACAGGGGGGATTCACCCCTCCACTTT. This translates into CASSIDRGDSPLHF.

The V gene is TRBV5-4, the J gene TRBJ2-5; 7 bases are shared with TRBD1. Germline V lookup: CDR1 SGHNT, CDR2 YYREEE (reference sequence). The CDR3 is made up of 15 amino acids. Trimming at V came to 3 bases and at J to 5 bases, leaving 10 bases not matched to a gene. CDR3 nucleotide sequence: TGTGCCAGCAGCTGGGAGTACAGGGGCCCCGAGACCCAGTACTTC. Translating it yields CASSWEYRGPETQYF.

The chain joins TRBV19 to TRBJ2-2; D uncertain. The germline V gene encodes CDR1 LNHDA and CDR2 SQIVND (reference sequence). The CDR3 is made up of 13 amino acids. With 3 bases removed from V and 6 bases from J, the gap between germline ends came to 8 bases. The DNA of the CDR3 is TGTGCCAGTAGTATTAGGGCCTCCGGGGAGCTGTTTTTT. Amino acids: CASSIRASGELFF.

V usage is TRBV7-9 and J usage is TRBJ2-3; D might be TRBD1 (6 bases). The CDR3 is 18 amino acids. The germline CDR1 and CDR2 sequences are SEHNR and FQNEAQ (reference sequence). The germline V and J ends were trimmed by 1 base and 0 bases, with 17 bases remaining between them. Here the CDR3 reads CASSLDSFWGQSTDTQYF. As DNA, the CDR3 is TGTGCCAGCAGCTTAGATTCGTTTTGGGGGCAAAGCACAGATACGCAGTATTTT.

The V and J genes are TRBV19 and TRBJ1-2; D not resolved. There are 16 residues in the CDR3. Germline CDR1 reads LNHDA; CDR2 reads SQIVND (reference sequence). Trimming shortened V by 4 bases and J by 1 base, and 16 bases separated the two germline ends. CDR3 nucleotides: TGTGCCAGTAGTACCCTGGACCGTTCGTATAACTATGGCTACACCTTC. The encoded protein is CASSTLDRSYNYGYTF.

The chain recombines TRBV24-1 with TRBJ2-3; 9 bases agree with TRBD1. CDR3 length: 16 amino acids. Trimming took 4 bases from V and 3 from J; bases not matched to a gene: 7. The germline gives CDR1 KGHDR, CDR2 SFDVKD. CDR3 sequence (DNA): TGTGCCACCAGTGACCTTCGGACAGGGGAAACAGATACGCAGTATTTT. It yields the protein CATSDLRTGETDTQYF.

Written as DNA, the CDR3 is TGTGCCAGTACCCTTGACACCATCGGCGGAGATACGCAGTATTTT. This codes for CASTLDTIGGDTQYF. V is TRBV19 and J is TRBJ2-3; D is unclear. Germline CDR1 LNHDA, CDR2 SQIVND (reference sequence). V lost 7 bases to trimming and J lost 5 bases, with 19 bases between them. CDR3 length: 15 residues.

The V gene is TRBV7-2, the J gene TRBJ1-6; 8 nucleotides match TRBD1. CDR1 and CDR2 from the germline V gene are SGHTA and FQGNSA. The J segment lost 7 bases and the V segment lost 2 bases, leaving 10 bases of the junction unmatched. CDR3 length equals 17 residues. CDR3 region: CASSLIPAQGGNSPLHF. The CDR3 DNA sequence: TGTGCCAGCAGCTTAATCCCGGCACAGGGGGGAAATTCACCCCTCCACTTT.

The chain links TRBV5-1 to TRBJ1-4; a possible D gene is TRBD1 (5 bases). The CDR3 sequence is 15 residues long. Germline CDR1 and CDR2: SGHRS and YFSETQ. Trimming stripped 1 base from V and 6 bases from J, with 13 bases between. The CDR3 DNA reads TGCGCCAGCAGCTTGCCGGGATCCAGGGATGAAAAACTGTTTTTT. This sequence encodes CASSLPGSRDEKLFF.

This clone was found a few times. This chain links TRBV29-1 with TRBJ2-1; D assignment may be TRBD1 or TRBD2 (5 bases each). Germline V gene lookup returns CDR1 SQVTM and CDR2 ANQGSEA. The CDR3 loop spans 14 amino acids. The V end was cut by 7 bases, the J end by 8 bases, with 21 bases between. The CDR3 DNA reads TGCAGCGCCGAGGGGCACCGGTGGGAAGATGAGCAGTTCTTC. This gives the protein CSAEGHRWEDEQFF.

The chain links TRBV3-1 (or the pseudogene TRBV3-2) to TRBJ1-1; TRBD1 matches at 9 bases. Germline assignment: CDR1 LGHDT and CDR2 YNNKEL (reference sequence). The ends lost 2 bases at V and 5 bases at J; junction bases unmatched: 3. CDR3 length equals 14 residues. As DNA, the CDR3 is TGTGCCAGCAGCCAAACGACAGGGGGAACTGAAGCTTTCTTT. Residues: CASSQTTGGTEAFF.

The CDR3 DNA sequence: TGTGCCAGCAGAAGGAACACAGATACGCAGTATTTT. It translates to CASRRNTDTQYF. The chain recombines TRBV6-5 with TRBJ2-3, with D hard to call. This CDR3 contains 12 residues. V lost 6 bases, J lost 2 bases, and 6 bases lay in between. The germline gives CDR1 MNHEY, CDR2 SVGAGI.

This chain joins TRBV9 and TRBJ1-3; D remains unclear. Germline V gives CDR1 SGDLS, CDR2 YYNGEE. The V end was cut by 1 base, the J end by 3 bases, with 11 bases between. This CDR3 has 15 residues. This chain's CDR3 is CASSVSWVGGNTIYF. For the CDR3, the DNA is TGTGCCAGCAGCGTATCGTGGGTAGGTGGAAACACCATATATTTT.

This sequence joins TRBV19 and TRBJ1-2; D remains unclear. CDR3 size: 14 residues. V was clipped by 4 bases and J by 3 bases, with 12 bases between them. Germline V CDR1 and CDR2: LNHDA, SQIVND (reference sequence). CDR3 sequence: CASSTDQPYYGYTF. The CDR3 DNA is TGTGCCAGTAGTACGGACCAACCCTACTATGGCTACACCTTC.

This chain joins TRBV2 and TRBJ2-7; TRBD2 is a possible D gene (5 bases). Trimming cost V 3 bases and J 0 bases, with 12 bases left between them. Looked up from germline, CDR1 is SNHLY and CDR2 is FYNNEI. CDR3 length: 15 amino acids. CDR3 protein: CASSDTGTSSYEQYV. The CDR3 nucleotides read TGTGCCAGCAGTGATACGGGAACAAGCTCCTACGAGCAGTACGTC.

The rearrangement links TRBV10-1 to TRBJ2-2, with 8 bases identical to TRBD2. The CDR3 totals 14 residues. From germline, CDR1 is WNHNN and CDR2 SYGVQD (reference sequence). J was trimmed by 8 bases and V by 8 bases; bases with no gene match: 10. CDR3 in DNA: TGCGCCAGCTCCGAAGCGGGAGATAAAGGGGAGCTGTTTTTT. Translating it yields CASSEAGDKGELFF.

This clone was seen more than once but under ten times. The V and J genes are TRBV3-1 (or the pseudogene TRBV3-2) and TRBJ2-2, with D uncertain. Trimming cost V 6 bases and J 7 bases, with 9 bases left between them. Germline lookup yields CDR1 LGHDT and CDR2 YNNKEL (reference sequence). The length of the CDR3 is 12 residues. As DNA, the CDR3 is TGTGCCAGCAGAATATTGGGCGGGGAGCTGTTTTTT. This codes for CASRILGGELFF.

This clone was counted a single time. This rearrangement joins TRBV2 to TRBJ2-1; 7 bases fit TRBD1. The CDR3 has 15 amino acids. J lost 5 bases, V lost 2 bases, and 6 bases had no gene match. Germline values: CDR1 SNHLY, CDR2 FYNNEI. The CDR3 region has the DNA TGTGCCAGCAGTGAAAGCAGGGGGAATAACAATGAGCAGTTCTTC. This encodes CASSESRGNNNEQFF.

The chain recombines TRBV2 with TRBJ2-1; the match to TRBD1 covers 8 bases. This CDR3 is built from 13 residues. Germline V gene lookup returns CDR1 SNHLY and CDR2 FYNNEI. J gave up 7 bases and V 6 bases, and 5 bases lay outside the gene matches. For the CDR3, the DNA is TGTGCCAGCAGCGGACAGGGTTTGAATGAGCAGTTCTTC. Protein: CASSGQGLNEQFF.

The chain's CDR3 is CASRPTGSEKLFF. CDR3 DNA sequence: TGTGCCAGCAGACCGACAGGTAGTGAAAAACTGTTTTTT. J is TRBJ1-4 and V is TRBV7-9; D may be TRBD1 (6 bases). Trimming cost V 6 bases and J 7 bases, with 12 bases left between them. The CDR3 spans 13 residues. Germline CDR1 is SEHNR and CDR2 is FQNEAQ (reference sequence).

The chain has TRBV2 and TRBJ2-5; the D gene is possibly TRBD1 (6 bases). Trimming removed 6 bases from V and 4 bases from J, with 15 bases in between. The V gene's germline CDR1 is SNHLY and CDR2 FYNNEI. This CDR3 contains 14 residues. DNA for the CDR3: TGTGCCAGCAGAGATACAGGGAACGGAGAGACCCAGTACTTC. Protein sequence: CASRDTGNGETQYF.

The chain joins TRBV5-6 to TRBJ2-3; TRBD2 aligns across 10 bases. V trimming: 4 bases; J trimming: 2 bases; junction bases outside the gene matches: 10. The CDR3 runs 17 residues. CDR1 and CDR2 (germline): SGHDT, YYEEEE. For the CDR3, the DNA is TGTGCCAGCAGCCGCCTCCATAGCGGGGGGTTCACAGATACGCAGTATTTT. This encodes CASSRLHSGGFTDTQYF. Using reference TRBV5-6 and TRBJ2-3 for the parts outside the CDR3, the full variable domain is DAGVTQSPTHLIKTRGQQVTLRCSPKSGHDTVSWYQQALGQGPQFIFQYYEEEERQRGNFPDRFSGHQFPNYSSELNVNALLLGDSALYLCASSRLHSGGFTDTQYFGPGTRLTVL.

This clone was picked up a small number of times. J is TRBJ1-5 and V is TRBV2; D is perhaps TRBD1 (5 bases). Trimming left V 6 bases short and J 0 bases short, with 12 bases between. This CDR3 contains 15 residues. Germline-derived CDR1 and CDR2 are SNHLY and FYNNEI. The CDR3 spells CASRGTDYSNQPQHF. CDR3 DNA: TGTGCCAGCAGAGGGACGGACTATAGCAATCAGCCCCAGCATTTT.

V and J are TRBV7-2 and TRBJ2-1; 12 bases agree with TRBD2. The germline gives CDR1 SGHTA, CDR2 FQGNSA. The CDR3 is 15 amino acids. J was trimmed by 14 bases and V by 3 bases; bases with no gene match: 11. The CDR3 reads CASSLMVSSGGAEFF. CDR3 nucleotides: TGTGCCAGCAGCTTGATGGTGTCTAGCGGGGGGGCAGAGTTCTTC. The entire variable domain, with the rest obtained from reference TRBV7-2 and TRBJ2-1, is as follows: GAGVSQSPSNKVTEKGKDVELRCDPISGHTALYWYRQSLGQGLEFLIYFQGNSAPDKSGLPSDRFSAERTGGSVSTLTIQRTQQEDSAVYLCASSLMVSSGGAEFFGPGTRLTVL.

The chain links TRBV19 to TRBJ2-1, with TRBD1 matching 10 bases. The CDR3 has 13 amino acids. V shed 10 bases and J 8 bases; nucleotides not matched to a gene: 8. Per the germline V gene, CDR1 is LNHDA and CDR2 is SQIVND (reference sequence). The CDR3 loop is CATGTGAAYEQFF. CDR3 in DNA: TGTGCCACCGGGACAGGGGCTGCGTATGAGCAGTTCTTC.

V is TRBV12-3 or TRBV12-4 and J is TRBJ1-1; D gene ambiguous. The CDR3 is 13 amino acids. V was cut by 1 base and J by 4 bases, with 7 bases left in between. In DNA form, the CDR3 reads TGTGCCAGCAGTTTAGTGCGGAGCACTGAAGCTTTCTTT. Residues: CASSLVRSTEAFF.

This clone was recorded only once. The gene calls are TRBV12-5 and TRBJ2-3; 8 bases align to TRBD1. After removal of 7 bases from V and 2 bases from J, the junction contained 8 bases not matched to a gene. CDR3 size: 15 residues. In germline, CDR1 is LGHNT, CDR2 FRNRAP. CDR3 bases: TGTGCTAGTGTGGCGGACAGGGCCTACACAGATACGCAGTATTTT. Translating gives CASVADRAYTDTQYF.